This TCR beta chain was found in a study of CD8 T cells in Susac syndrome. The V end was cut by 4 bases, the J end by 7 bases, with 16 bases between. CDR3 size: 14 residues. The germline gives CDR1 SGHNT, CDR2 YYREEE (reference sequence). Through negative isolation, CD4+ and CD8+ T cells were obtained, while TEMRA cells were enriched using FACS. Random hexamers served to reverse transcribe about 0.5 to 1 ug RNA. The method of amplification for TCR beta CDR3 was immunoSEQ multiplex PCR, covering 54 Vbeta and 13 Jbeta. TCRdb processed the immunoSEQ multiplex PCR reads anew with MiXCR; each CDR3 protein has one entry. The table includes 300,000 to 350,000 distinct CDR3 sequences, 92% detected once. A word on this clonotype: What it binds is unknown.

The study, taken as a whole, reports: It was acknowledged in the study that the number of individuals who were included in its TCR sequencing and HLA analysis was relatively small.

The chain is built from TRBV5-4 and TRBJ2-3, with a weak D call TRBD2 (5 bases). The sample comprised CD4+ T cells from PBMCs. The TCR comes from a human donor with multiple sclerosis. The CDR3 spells CASSGRTERNTQYF. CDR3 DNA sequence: TGTGCCAGCAGCGGCCGGACTGAACGTAATACGCAGTATTTT.